These T cell receptor beta chains were read from a single sample in a study of CD8 T cells in ankylosing spondylitis. TCRdb analysed the 5' RACE reads with MiXCR anew, one entry per CDR3 protein. The profile covers 29,000 or so distinct CDR3 sequences, with 4.5% to 5.5% appearing a single time and roughly 1.8% taken by the ten largest. Sequenced: blood, either unsorted or a sorted T cell fraction (not recorded which). These receptors were taken from a female donor with ankylosing spondylitis or in good health (not recorded which). The CDR3 runs from the conserved cysteine through the conserved F or W. Fields, in order: clone size, V gene, J gene, D gene, CDR3 protein, CDR3 DNA. The D gene is left open where the match is weak. Not all rows give a size; the values are once, few, many and, for expanded clones, a class.

>many|TRBV9|TRBJ2-1|TRBD2
CASSRSGGNSYNEQFF
TGTGCCAGCAGTCGTTCCGGGGGGAACTCCTACAATGAGCAGTTCTTC
>many|TRBV9|TRBJ1-3|.
CASSARGNFRRGNTIYF
TGTGCCAGCAGCGCACGCGGAAATTTCCGCCGTGGAAACACCATATATTTT
>few|TRBV9|TRBJ2-2|.
CASSPALATGELFF
TGTGCCAGCAGCCCGGCATTGGCCACCGGGGAGCTGTTTTTT
>many|TRBV9|TRBJ2-1|TRBD2
CASSGRSGGAGNEQFF
TGTGCCAGCAGCGGACGAAGCGGGGGGGCCGGGAATGAGCAGTTCTTC
>many|TRBV9|TRBJ1-6|.
CASGGPENSPLHF
TGTGCCAGCGGGGGGCCGGAGAATTCACCCCTCCACTTT
>many|TRBV9|TRBJ2-1|TRBD1
CASSLDRGSYNEQFF
TGTGCCAGCAGCCTGGACAGGGGATCCTACAATGAGCAGTTCTTC
>many|TRBV9|TRBJ2-1|.
CASSVGLAQSSYNEQFF
TGTGCCAGCAGCGTGGGCCTGGCGCAGAGCTCCTACAATGAGCAGTTCTTC
>many|TRBV9|TRBJ1-6|.
CASSVGQDSPLHF
TGTGCCAGCAGCGTAGGACAGGATTCACCCCTCCACTTT
>many|TRBV9|TRBJ1-2|.
CASSVARESYGYTF
TGTGCCAGCAGCGTAGCCAGGGAGTCCTATGGCTACACCTTC
>many|TRBV9|TRBJ2-2|.
CASSPGPSNTGELFF
TGTGCCAGCAGCCCTGGCCCCTCGAACACCGGGGAGCTGTTTTTT
>medium-sized|TRBV9|TRBJ2-5|TRBD1
CASSVGQGEETQYF
TGTGCCAGCAGCGTCGGACAGGGTGAAGAGACCCAGTACTTC
>many|TRBV9|TRBJ2-1|.
CASSGTGSSYNEQFF
TGTGCCAGCAGCGGGACGGGAAGCTCCTACAATGAGCAGTTCTTC
>many|TRBV9|TRBJ1-2|.
CASSVGNVGGDGYTF
TGTGCCAGCAGCGTAGGGAACGTGGGGGGAGATGGCTACACCTTC
>few|TRBV9|TRBJ2-3|.
CASSVDVRRADTQYF
TGTGCCAGCAGCGTAGATGTTCGGAGAGCAGATACGCAGTATTTT
>few|TRBV9|TRBJ2-7|TRBD2
CASSVASGSHGEQYF
TGTGCCAGCAGCGTAGCTAGCGGGAGTCATGGCGAGCAGTACTTC
>many|TRBV9|TRBJ2-3|.
CASSVGSTTYTDTQYF
TGTGCCAGCAGCGTAGGTTCGACTACCTACACAGATACGCAGTATTTT
>few|TRBV9|TRBJ2-7|TRBD2
CASSVSASGGARGYEQYF
TGTGCCAGCAGCGTATCAGCTAGCGGGGGGGCCAGGGGCTACGAGCAGTACTTC
>many|TRBV9|TRBJ1-3|TRBD1
CASSVTTQGAAGNTIYF
TGTGCCAGCAGCGTTACGACACAGGGGGCGGCTGGAAACACCATATATTTT
>many|TRBV9|TRBJ1-2|.
CASSVREFDGYTF
TGTGCCAGCAGCGTTCGGGAATTCGATGGCTACACCTTC
>many|TRBV9|TRBJ1-1|.
CASSAHPGVTEAFF
TGTGCCAGCAGCGCTCACCCGGGAGTCACTGAAGCTTTCTTT
>.|TRBV9|TRBJ2-7|TRBD1
CASSVDIGTGGYEQYF
TGTGCCAGCAGCGTAGACATCGGGACAGGGGGATACGAGCAGTACTTC
>many|TRBV9|TRBJ2-7|.
CASSVDTHSYEQYF
TGTGCCAGCAGCGTTGACACCCACTCCTACGAGCAGTACTTC
>.|TRBV9|TRBJ1-1|.
CASSERDNTEAFF
TGTGCCAGCAGCGAGCGAGACAACACTGAAGCTTTCTTT
>many|TRBV9|TRBJ1-3|.
CASSPLSGNTIYF
TGTGCCAGCAGCCCCCTTTCCGGAAACACCATATATTTT
>many|TRBV9|TRBJ2-3|.
CASSLEGATDTQYF
TGTGCCAGCAGCCTGGAGGGGGCCACAGATACGCAGTATTTT
>many|TRBV9|TRBJ2-1|.
CASSVARGTQLANEQFF
TGTGCCAGCAGCGTTGCGCGGGGGACACAGCTAGCGAATGAGCAGTTCTTC
>many|TRBV9|TRBJ2-3|TRBD1
CASSTQTGGKADTQYF
TGTGCCAGCAGCACCCAGACAGGGGGCAAAGCAGATACGCAGTATTTT